This T cell receptor beta chain came from a study of response to subunit inactivated influenza vaccine. V was cut by 4 bases and J by 7 bases, with 16 bases left in between. CDR1 MNHEY and CDR2 SVGEGT come from the germline V gene. The CDR3 runs to 15 residues. This clonotype showed up just a few times. TCRdb re-called the RT-PCR reads through MiXCR, storing one row per CDR3 protein. The sample lists approximately 700,000 distinct CDR3 sequences, about 15% occurring once. The V and J genes are TRBV6-2 or TRBV6-3 and TRBJ2-2; D gene uncertain. The source material was PBMCs from blood, sampled about 12 days after vaccination. The receptor was derived from a man aged 45 to 65 who received an inactivated influenza vaccine. CDR3 DNA: TGTGCCAGCAGTTCACGGGCTGGTTTTATCGGGGAGCTGTTTTTT. It translates to CASSSRAGFIGELFF.